Listed below are T cell receptor beta chains from one sample, sequenced in a study of response to subunit inactivated influenza vaccine. MiXCR was run by TCRdb on the RT-PCR reads, yielding one entry per CDR3 protein. The data show over 400,000 distinct CDR3 sequences, with approximately 13% seen just once and roughly 14% held by the top ten. Sequences were derived from PBMCs from blood, sampled about 6 weeks after vaccination. All receptors derive from a man aged 50 or older who received an inactivated influenza vaccine. CDR3s include the opening cysteine and the closing phenylalanine or tryptophan. A D gene is named only where the DNA matches it firmly. Clone sizes are given selectively: once, few, many, or a class where the clone is expanded.

D	V	size	J	CDR3	DNA
.	TRBV27	.	TRBJ2-5	CASRPGTAGETQYF	TGTGCCAGCAGACCCGGGACGGCTGGAGAGACCCAGTACTTC
.	TRBV5-1	few	TRBJ1-1	CASSSLGETEAFF	TGCGCCAGCAGCTCACTGGGGGAAACTGAAGCTTTCTTT
.	TRBV3-1	.	TRBJ2-1	CASSQAGIESNEQFF	TGTGCCAGCAGCCAAGCGGGGATAGAATCAAATGAGCAGTTCTTC
.	TRBV2	few	TRBJ1-1	CASREDGNTEAFF	TGTGCCAGCAGGGAGGACGGGAACACTGAAGCTTTCTTT
.	TRBV7-2	few	TRBJ1-5	CASSLVPFQGTWSNQPQHF	TGTGCCAGCAGCTTAGTGCCCTTTCAGGGCACTTGGAGCAATCAGCCCCAGCATTTT
TRBD1	TRBV5-1	few	TRBJ2-5	CASSLGQGHLQETQYF	TGCGCCAGCAGCCTAGGACAGGGGCACCTACAAGAGACCCAGTACTTC
TRBD1	TRBV7-2	few	TRBJ1-4	CASSFQGAANEKLFF	TGTGCCAGCAGCTTTCAGGGGGCTGCTAATGAAAAACTGTTTTTT
.	TRBV5-4	few	TRBJ2-2	CASSFVRDDAGELFF	TGTGCCAGCAGCTTCGTCAGGGACGACGCCGGGGAGCTGTTTTTT
.	TRBV5-5	.	TRBJ2-7	CASSLGVPESYEQYF	TGTGCCAGCAGCTTGGGAGTACCCGAATCCTACGAGCAGTACTTC
TRBD1	TRBV29-1	.	TRBJ2-7	CSVPRQGTPGEQYF	TGCAGCGTTCCTCGACAGGGCACACCTGGGGAGCAGTACTTC
TRBD2	TRBV20-1	.	TRBJ2-7	CSARDGTSGAYEQYF	TGCAGTGCCCGAGACGGGACTAGCGGGGCCTACGAGCAGTACTTC
.	TRBV20-1	few	TRBJ2-7	CSARDLTGRSYEQYF	TGCAGTGCTAGAGATCTAACAGGGAGGTCCTACGAGCAGTACTTC
TRBD2	TRBV19	.	TRBJ2-7	CASGLAGRYEQYF	TGTGCCAGCGGACTAGCGGGGAGATACGAGCAGTACTTC
.	TRBV11-2	.	TRBJ1-6	CASSLDQARVGSPLHF	TGTGCCAGCAGCTTAGATCAGGCCAGGGTAGGATCACCCCTCCACTTT
TRBD1	TRBV7-2	.	TRBJ2-2	CASSLHRGINTGELFF	TGTGCCAGCAGCTTACACAGGGGGATTAACACCGGGGAGCTGTTTTTT
.	TRBV10-3	many	TRBJ2-1	CAISEPFGGGGHEQFF	TGTGCCATCAGTGAGCCCTTCGGGGGAGGGGGCCATGAGCAGTTCTTC
.	TRBV9	few	TRBJ2-3	CASSRSLRSRATDTQYF	TGTGCCAGCAGCCGTTCTTTACGGTCCAGGGCCACAGATACGCAGTATTTT
.	TRBV3-1	many	TRBJ2-7	CASRSTSYEQYF	TGTGCCAGCAGGTCGACATCCTACGAGCAGTACTTC
.	TRBV5-1	.	TRBJ1-1	CASSFASMNTEAFF	TGCGCCAGCAGCTTCGCCAGTATGAACACTGAAGCTTTCTTT
.	TRBV9	few	TRBJ1-6	CASSVGANSPLHF	TGTGCCAGCAGCGTAGGAGCCAATTCACCCCTCCACTTT
.	TRBV24-1	many	TRBJ2-6	CATADSRTSGANVLTF	TGTGCCACCGCGGACAGTCGAACCTCTGGGGCCAACGTCCTGACTTTC
.	TRBV12-3/TRBV12-4	few	TRBJ1-3	CASSLIDRGIPLITSGNTIYF	TGTGCCAGCAGTTTAATCGATCGGGGCATCCCCCTTATAACCTCTGGAAACACCATATATTTT
.	TRBV6-5	few	TRBJ1-5	CASSHPGGLNQPQHF	TGTGCCAGCAGTCACCCGGGGGGACTCAATCAGCCCCAGCATTTT
TRBD1	TRBV4-2	.	TRBJ2-7	CASSVGTGAHNEQYF	TGTGCCAGCAGCGTCGGGACAGGGGCTCACAACGAGCAGTACTTC
.	TRBV21-1	.	TRBJ2-1	CASSKFAGRSYNEQFF	TGTGCCAGCAGCAAATTTGCAGGGCGCTCCTACAATGAGCAGTTCTTC
.	TRBV7-9	few	TRBJ1-1	CASSLVYGNTEAFF	TGTGCCAGCAGCTTAGTTTACGGAAACACTGAAGCTTTCTTT
.	TRBV2	.	TRBJ2-7	CASSLALGLNEQYF	TGTGCCAGCAGTTTAGCCCTTGGGTTAAATGAGCAGTACTTC
TRBD2	TRBV20-1	medium-sized	TRBJ2-3	CSAQPSGDTDTQYF	TGCAGTGCCCAACCTAGCGGGGACACAGATACGCAGTATTTT
TRBD1	TRBV12-3/TRBV12-4	.	TRBJ1-4	CASSSWDRATNEKLFF	TGTGCCAGCAGTTCCTGGGACAGGGCAACTAATGAAAAACTGTTTTTT
.	TRBV7-8	few	TRBJ2-7	CASSLNTGPLVSYEQYF	TGTGCCAGCAGCTTAAACACGGGCCCACTGGTCTCCTACGAGCAGTACTTC
.	TRBV28	.	TRBJ2-7	CASSFLTGTNYEQYF	TGTGCCAGCAGTTTTCTGACTGGTACGAACTACGAGCAGTACTTC
.	TRBV3-1	few	TRBJ2-7	CASSPGDVNMGEQYF	TGTGCCAGCAGCCCAGGGGACGTCAACATGGGGGAGCAGTACTTC
TRBD1	TRBV5-1	.	TRBJ1-6	CASSLAGTGYSPLHF	TGCGCCAGCAGCTTGGCCGGGACAGGGTATTCACCCCTCCACTTT
.	TRBV20-1	few	TRBJ1-1	CSARDLENTEAFF	TGCAGTGCTAGAGATCTGGAGAACACTGAAGCTTTCTTT
TRBD1	TRBV20-1	few	TRBJ2-7	CSAVRTGAVSYEQYF	TGCAGTGCCGTACGGACAGGGGCAGTTTCCTACGAGCAGTACTTC
.	TRBV4-2	.	TRBJ1-2	CASSQDVQGFYGYTF	TGTGCCAGCAGCCAAGACGTGCAGGGATTCTATGGCTACACCTTC
TRBD1	TRBV18	.	TRBJ1-6	CASSAGTGNNSPLHF	TGTGCCAGCTCAGCCGGGACAGGGAATAATTCACCCCTCCACTTT
.	TRBV7-9	.	TRBJ2-3	CASTLHPRDTQYF	TGTGCCAGCACCCTACATCCTCGGGATACGCAGTATTTT
.	TRBV20-1	many	TRBJ2-4	CSARDRARSIQYF	TGCAGTGCTAGAGATAGGGCCCGGAGCATTCAGTACTTC
.	TRBV5-1	.	TRBJ2-3	CASSLEHNPGDTQYF	TGCGCCAGCAGCTTGGAACATAATCCGGGGGATACGCAGTATTTT
.	TRBV7-2	.	TRBJ2-5	CASSLGVRETSRETQYF	TGTGCCAGCAGCTTAGGGGTCCGGGAAACATCGAGAGAGACCCAGTACTTC
TRBD2	TRBV11-2	few	TRBJ2-5	CASSLGYGTNQETQYF	TGTGCCAGCAGCTTAGGTTATGGGACTAACCAAGAGACCCAGTACTTC
.	TRBV29-1	many	TRBJ2-1	CSVFSGSYNEQFF	TGCAGCGTCTTTAGCGGCTCCTACAATGAGCAGTTCTTC
.	TRBV7-9	few	TRBJ2-7	CASSRDGYYEQYF	TGTGCCAGCAGTCGGGACGGATACTACGAGCAGTACTTC
TRBD2	TRBV2	.	TRBJ2-3	CASSPGLAGKDTQYF	TGTGCCAGCAGTCCGGGACTAGCGGGGAAAGATACGCAGTATTTT
.	TRBV7-2	.	TRBJ2-2	CASSPTRTVTNTGELFF	TGTGCCAGCAGCCCGACCAGGACCGTAACGAACACCGGGGAGCTGTTTTTT
.	TRBV7-3	many	TRBJ2-3	CASSSGPGEMDTQYF	TGTGCCAGCAGTTCTGGACCGGGGGAGATGGATACGCAGTATTTT
.	TRBV10-3	.	TRBJ2-7	CAIIESSAQYEQYF	TGTGCCATCATTGAGTCCAGCGCCCAATACGAGCAGTACTTC